These 27 T cell receptor beta chains were all obtained from the same sample, sequenced in a study of PD-1 blockade in classical Hodgkin lymphoma. The time point was: newly diagnosed, previously untreated cHL patient sample. The assay was immunoSEQ multiplex PCR, and TCRdb's table has in-frame clones only and misses some. Altogether about 20,000 clones are present, 80% to 95% being singletons, with the ten largest covering 6.9%. Sequencing was carried out using peripheral blood mononuclear cells (PBMCs). These receptors were obtained from a human donor with classical Hodgkin lymphoma.

This clone was found a few times. V and J are TRBV6-1 and TRBJ2-7; possible D gene TRBD2, 6 bases. V dropped 6 bases and J dropped 5 bases, with 17 bases sitting between them. The CDR3 extends over 14 amino acids. The germline V gene encodes CDR1 MNHNS and CDR2 SASEGT. CDR3 sequence reads: CASREPGLGDEQYF. The CDR3 region has the DNA TGTGCCAGCAGGGAACCGGGACTGGGAGACGAGCAGTACTTC.

The chain recombines TRBV2 with TRBJ1-1, with D maybe TRBD1 (5 bases). This CDR3 region has 12 residues. V dropped 5 bases and J dropped 3 bases, with 7 bases sitting between them. CDR1 and CDR2 from the germline V gene are SNHLY and FYNNEI. The CDR3 DNA reads TGTGCCAGCAGTAAGGGGTACACTGAAGCTTTCTTT. It yields the protein CASSKGYTEAFF.

This clone was counted between two and nine times. The chain links TRBV18 to TRBJ1-5; the D gene is possibly TRBD1 (6 bases). Germline values: CDR1 KGHSH, CDR2 LQKENI. Trimming removed 3 bases from V and 4 bases from J, with 13 bases in between. The CDR3 runs to 15 residues. The CDR3 DNA reads TGTGCCAGCTCACCGGGACAAGGCCAAAATCAGCCCCAGCATTTT. This encodes CASSPGQGQNQPQHF.

This clone was detected only once. J is TRBJ2-3 and V is TRBV6-5, with 11 bases fitting TRBD2. The CDR3 is made up of 15 amino acids. The germline gives CDR1 MNHEY, CDR2 SVGAGI. Trimming took 1 base from V and 4 from J; bases not matched to a gene: 1. The CDR3 loop is CASSYLAGGADTQYF. CDR3 nucleotide sequence: TGTGCCAGCAGTTACTTAGCGGGAGGGGCAGATACGCAGTATTTT.

The chain couples TRBV4-1 to TRBJ2-7, with TRBD2 matching over 9 bases. Per germline, CDR1 MGHRA and CDR2 YSYEKL. The CDR3 contains 16 residues. V lost 1 base, J lost 5 bases, and 9 bases stayed unmatched. The CDR3 DNA sequence: TGCGCCAGCAGCCAAGGGCGAGCGGGGGGATTTAACGAGCAGTACTTC. Its protein is CASSQGRAGGFNEQYF.

The chain employs TRBV2 and TRBJ1-3; no reliable D call. The CDR3 extends over 15 amino acids. Trimming stripped 6 bases from V and 4 bases from J, with 16 bases between. Per germline, CDR1 SNHLY and CDR2 FYNNEI. The CDR3 region has the DNA TGTGCCAGCAGCCTCTCCCCGGGCTCAGGAAACACCATATATTTT. It specifies CASSLSPGSGNTIYF.

The chain employs TRBV2 and TRBJ1-1, with D hard to call. The CDR3 is 11 amino acids. The V and J ends lost 5 bases and 6 bases respectively, with 7 bases between them. Germline-derived CDR1 and CDR2 are SNHLY and FYNNEI. CDR3 region: CASSPESEAFF. In nucleotides, the CDR3 is TGTGCCAGCAGTCCTGAGTCTGAAGCTTTCTTT.

This clone occurred a few times. The chain couples TRBV6-4 to TRBJ2-5; 9 bases align to TRBD2. This CDR3 has 15 residues. V lost 4 bases and J lost 4; bases outside the gene matches: 7. The germline CDR1 and CDR2 sequences are MRHNA and SNTAGT. The CDR3, as DNA: TGTGCCAGCAGTGGGGTAGCGGGAGAGGTAGAGACCCAGTACTTC. This encodes CASSGVAGEVETQYF.

This clone was seen a single time. The rearrangement uses TRBV15 and TRBJ2-3; 10 bases align to TRBD2. The J segment lost 3 bases and the V segment lost 4 bases, leaving 7 bases of the junction unmatched. Germline V lookup: CDR1 LNHNV, CDR2 YYDKDF (reference sequence). The CDR3 has 16 amino acids. The CDR3 reads CATSKPLAGWTDTQYF. In nucleotides, the CDR3 is TGTGCCACCAGCAAACCACTAGCGGGATGGACAGATACGCAGTATTTT.

This clone came up a few times. This chain joins TRBV25-1 and TRBJ2-6; D might be TRBD1 (6 bases). Per germline, CDR1 MGHDK and CDR2 SYGVNS. The CDR3 extends over 14 amino acids. Trimming left V 7 bases short and J 0 bases short, with 7 bases between. DNA for the CDR3: TGTGCCAGCACCAGGGGCTCTGGGGCCAACGTCCTGACTTTC. This codes for CASTRGSGANVLTF.

The CDR3 DNA reads TGTGCCTGGATACCCCGCAGGACGTATGGCTACACCTTC. The encoded protein is CAWIPRRTYGYTF. The rearrangement links TRBV30 to TRBJ1-2; D gene ambiguous. This CDR3 is built from 13 residues. Germline lookup yields CDR1 GTSNPN and CDR2 SVGIG (reference sequence). Trimming shortened V by 4 bases and J by 5 bases, and 14 bases separated the two germline ends.

The genes are TRBV5-1 and TRBJ2-7; a weak D match, TRBD1 (5 bases). The CDR3 consists of 14 residues. Germline CDR1 SGHRS, CDR2 YFSETQ. Trimming left V 0 bases short and J 0 bases short, with 7 bases between. Here the CDR3 DNA reads TGCGCCAGCAGCTTGGGACAGCCCTCCTACGAGCAGTACTTC. It yields the protein CASSLGQPSYEQYF.

This clone has just a few counts. The CDR3 nucleotides are TGCGCCAGCAACCGGGACAACTCCTACGAGCAGTACTTC. Translated: CASNRDNSYEQYF. The chain combines TRBV23-1 with TRBJ2-7, with a weak D call TRBD1 (6 bases). TRBV23-1 is placed among ORFs of uncertain function. CDR3 length: 13 residues. Trimming took 7 bases from V and 0 from J, leaving 10 bases between them.

In nucleotides, the CDR3 is TGTGCCAGCAGTGAACCGGGACAGGGGACCGACGAGCAGTACTTC. Protein sequence: CASSEPGQGTDEQYF. The chain has TRBV6-1 and TRBJ2-7; 10 bases are a match to TRBD1. The CDR3 has 15 residues. V was clipped by 2 bases and J by 5 bases; unmatched bases: 6. Germline V CDR1 and CDR2: MNHNS, SASEGT.

This chain uses TRBV6-5 with TRBJ1-5; D remains ambiguous. CDR1 and CDR2 from the germline V gene are MNHEY and SVGAGI. There are 14 residues in the CDR3. V dropped 3 bases and J dropped 1 base, with 7 bases sitting between them. CDR3 region: CASSYGGSNQPQHF. The CDR3 coding sequence is TGTGCCAGCAGTTATGGTGGAAGCAATCAGCCCCAGCATTTT.

The gene calls are TRBV18 and TRBJ1-3; D is perhaps TRBD1 (6 bases). With 2 bases removed from V and 10 bases from J, the gap between germline ends came to 15 bases. The germline V gene encodes CDR1 KGHSH and CDR2 LQKENI. CDR3 length equals 14 residues. The CDR3 nucleotides are TGTGCCAGCTCACCAGCGACAGGCTTACGAACCATATATTTT. Amino acid sequence: CASSPATGLRTIYF.

This chain joins TRBV19 and TRBJ1-1; D unclear. This CDR3 is built from 13 residues. Germline V gives CDR1 LNHDA, CDR2 SQIVND (reference sequence). V was shortened by 6 bases and J by 0 bases, with 8 bases between the two germline ends. The CDR3 sequence is CASSRNLNTEAFF. CDR3 DNA: TGTGCCAGTAGCCGGAACCTGAACACTGAAGCTTTCTTT.

The chain links TRBV5-6 to TRBJ1-5; D gene uncertain. Trimming took off 2 bases at V and 6 bases at J, with 6 bases between the two ends. The CDR3 loop spans 12 amino acids. CDR1 SGHDT and CDR2 YYEEEE come from the germline V gene. CDR3 sequence (DNA): TGTGCCAGCAGCTTAATAGGTCAGCCCCAGCATTTT. Its protein product is CASSLIGQPQHF.

The chain employs TRBV15 and TRBJ1-5; D may be TRBD1 (6 bases). V lost 1 base to trimming and J lost 4 bases, with 8 bases between them. The CDR3 has 14 amino acids. The germline V gene encodes CDR1 LNHNV and CDR2 YYDKDF (reference sequence). In DNA form, the CDR3 reads TGTGCCACCAGCAGAGGAGGGGGTAATCAGCCCCAGCATTTT. Its protein is CATSRGGGNQPQHF.

CDR3 in amino acids: CAWSQLRGYGYTF. The CDR3 region has the DNA TGTGCCTGGAGTCAACTAAGGGGATACGGCTACACCTTC. V is TRBV30 and J is TRBJ1-2; perhaps TRBD1 as D (5 bases). With 2 bases removed from V and 8 bases from J, the gap between germline ends came to 15 bases. Germline lookup yields CDR1 GTSNPN and CDR2 SVGIG (reference sequence). This CDR3 has 13 residues.

The CDR3 sequence is CASRPGQSNTEAFF. The CDR3 DNA reads as TGTGCAAGTCGCCCAGGACAGTCGAACACTGAAGCTTTCTTT. V and J are TRBV12-2 and TRBJ1-1; the D segment call TRBD1 is taken from the table without a DNA check. TRBV12-2 corresponds to a pseudogene. The CDR3 covers 14 residues.

The rearrangement joins TRBV30 to TRBJ1-5; possibly TRBD1 for D (5 bases). The CDR3 contains 12 residues. The V gene's germline CDR1 is GTSNPN and CDR2 SVGIG (reference sequence). V lost 1 base to trimming and J lost 7 bases, with 8 bases between them. CDR3 DNA sequence: TGTGCCTGGAGTGGTGGGGGGCAGCCCCAGCATTTT. Protein product: CAWSGGGQPQHF.

This chain uses TRBV2 with TRBJ1-2; tentative D call: TRBD1 (6 bases). Trimming shortened V by 7 bases and J by 2 bases, and 14 bases separated the two germline ends. Germline loops: CDR1 SNHLY, CDR2 FYNNEI. This CDR3 is built from 14 residues. CDR3 region: CASIRGRGNYGYTF. The CDR3, as DNA: TGTGCCAGCATCCGGGGGCGGGGGAACTATGGCTACACCTTC.

The V gene is TRBV15, the J gene TRBJ1-3, with 7 bases aligning to TRBD1. The CDR3 runs to 16 residues. Trimming cost V 3 bases and J 1 base; bases outside gene matches: 6. Germline V gives CDR1 LNHNV, CDR2 YYDKDF (reference sequence). The CDR3, as DNA: TGTGCCACCAGCAGGATTACAGGGGTTTCTGGAAACACCATATATTTT. It yields the protein CATSRITGVSGNTIYF.

V gene TRBV10-1 combines with J gene TRBJ2-2; D remains ambiguous. CDR1 is WNHNN, CDR2 SYGVQD, per germline (reference sequence). V was shortened by 4 bases and J by 7 bases, with 10 bases between the two germline ends. The CDR3 covers 13 residues. CDR3 sequence reads: CASSGNRGGELFF. The CDR3 nucleotides are TGCGCCAGCAGTGGTAACCGCGGCGGGGAGCTGTTTTTT.

The rearrangement links TRBV7-3 to TRBJ2-5, with D tentatively TRBD1 (6 bases). Germline V CDR1 and CDR2: SGHTA, FQGTGA. The CDR3 totals 15 residues. V lost 3 bases to trimming and J lost 4 bases, with 15 bases between them. The CDR3: CASSFFGQQGETQYF. The CDR3 nucleotides read TGTGCCAGCAGCTTCTTCGGACAGCAAGGAGAGACCCAGTACTTC.

This clone has a single count. The chain combines TRBV21-1 with TRBJ1-5; no check of the table's D call, TRBD1, against the DNA was made. TRBV21-1 is a recognized pseudogene. CDR3 size: 18 residues. As DNA, the CDR3 is TGTGCCAGCAGCAAAGAATCTTGGGGGCCGTATAGCAATCAGCCCCAGCATTTT. Encoded protein: CASSKESWGPYSNQPQHF.